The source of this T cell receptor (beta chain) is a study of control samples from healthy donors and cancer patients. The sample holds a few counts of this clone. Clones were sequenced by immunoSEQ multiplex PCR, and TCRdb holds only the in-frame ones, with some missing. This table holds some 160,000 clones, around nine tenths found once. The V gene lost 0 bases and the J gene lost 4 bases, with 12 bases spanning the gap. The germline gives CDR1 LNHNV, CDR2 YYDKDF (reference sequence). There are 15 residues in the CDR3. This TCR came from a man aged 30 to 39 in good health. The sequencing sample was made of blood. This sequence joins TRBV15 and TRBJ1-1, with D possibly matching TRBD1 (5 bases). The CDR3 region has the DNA TGTGCCACCAGCAGAGATCCCAGGGAAGGCACTGAAGCTTTCTTT. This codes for CATSRDPREGTEAFF.